A single sample gave rise to the 27 T cell receptor beta chains below, sequenced in a study of blood T cell repertoires in COVID-19. Some clones are missing from TCRdb's copy, which holds only in-frame ones; the method was immunoSEQ multiplex PCR. The repertoire consists of over 200,000 clones, with around 80% occurring once and the leading ten covering roughly 5.8%. The sequenced sample consisted of peripheral blood. These receptors were taken from a man older than 75 with acute or convalescent COVID-19.

V and J are TRBV28 and TRBJ2-5; D not certain. The V end was cut by 3 bases, the J end by 7 bases, with 6 bases between. The CDR3 consists of 11 residues. Germline V gene data show CDR1 as MDHEN and CDR2 as SYDVKM. The CDR3 bases are TGTGCCAGCAGTTTGCCGGGGACCCAGTACTTC. Translation gives CASSLPGTQYF.

The J gene is TRBJ2-5, the V gene TRBV3-1 (or the pseudogene TRBV3-2), with unresolved D. This CDR3 spans 15 amino acids. CDR1 and CDR2 from the germline V gene are LGHDT and YNNKEL (reference sequence). V lost 0 bases and J 0 bases, leaving 8 bases between the germline ends. CDR3 sequence: CASSQDPRDQETQYF. The CDR3 DNA sequence: TGTGCCAGCAGCCAAGATCCCCGGGACCAAGAGACCCAGTACTTC.

The gene calls are TRBV28 and TRBJ2-5; D is possibly TRBD1 (5 bases). V lost 6 bases and J lost 0, with 11 bases in between. Per the germline V gene, CDR1 is MDHEN and CDR2 is SYDVKM. The CDR3 loop spans 14 amino acids. The CDR3 nucleotides read TGTGCCAGCAGCCCCCGGACACACCAAGAGACCCAGTACTTC. Protein product: CASSPRTHQETQYF.

The chain is built from TRBV24-1 and TRBJ1-2; D not resolved. The CDR3 spans 14 residues. The germline V gene has CDR1 KGHDR and CDR2 SFDVKD. Trimming removed 1 base from V and 4 bases from J, with 9 bases in between. CDR3 sequence (DNA): TGTGCCACCAGTGATTTCGCCCAGTCCTATGGCTACACCTTC. Its protein is CATSDFAQSYGYTF.

This chain links TRBV5-1 with TRBJ1-1, with 7 positions matching TRBD1. The trim removed 3 bases at V and 4 bases at J, leaving 6 bases unmatched. The CDR3 sequence is 14 residues long. The germline gives CDR1 SGHRS, CDR2 YFSETQ. The CDR3 coding sequence is TGCGCCAGCAGCTGGGGGACAGCAGGCACTGAAGCTTTCTTT. As protein: CASSWGTAGTEAFF. The entire variable domain, with the rest obtained from reference TRBV5-1 and TRBJ1-1, is as follows: KAGVTQTPRYLIKTRGQQVTLSCSPISGHRSVSWYQQTPGQGLQFLFEYFSETQRNKGNFPGRFSGRQFSNSRSEMNVSTLELGDSALYLCASSWGTAGTEAFFGQGTRLTVV.

The V call is TRBV3-1 (or the pseudogene TRBV3-2), the J call TRBJ1-5, with D possibly being TRBD1 (6 bases). CDR3 size: 13 residues. Germline CDR1 is LGHDT and CDR2 is YNNKEL (reference sequence). V was trimmed by 2 bases and J by 5 bases, leaving 7 bases between them. CDR3 loop: CASSQRGYQPQHF. CDR3 DNA: TGTGCCAGCAGCCAAAGGGGGTATCAGCCCCAGCATTTT.

The chain recombines TRBV7-9 with TRBJ2-5, with D uncertain. CDR1 is SEHNR, CDR2 FQNEAQ, per germline (reference sequence). V lost 5 bases and J lost 3, with 16 bases in between. This CDR3 is built from 15 residues. CDR3 coding DNA: TGTGCCAGCAGCGAACCCGGTTGGGCAGAAGAGACCCAGTACTTC. This encodes CASSEPGWAEETQYF. The full variable domain, in which reference TRBV7-9 and TRBJ2-5 provide the parts outside the CDR3, is DTGVSQNPRHKITKRGQNVTFRCDPISEHNRLYWYRQTLGQGPEFLTYFQNEAQLEKSRLLSDRFSAERPKGSFSTLEIQRTEQGDSAMYLCASSEPGWAEETQYFGPGTRLLVL.

This clone was observed a single time. J is TRBJ2-5 and V is TRBV29-1, with TRBD2 identical over 9 bases. V lost 8 bases and J lost 5; bases outside the gene matches: 12. Germline V gene sequence: CDR1 SQVTM, CDR2 ANQGSEA. The CDR3 length is 14 residues. CDR3 amino acids: CSSPAGGPGETQYF. The DNA for the CDR3 is TGCAGCTCCCCGGCGGGAGGGCCGGGGGAGACCCAGTACTTC. The variable domain in full, completed from reference TRBV29-1 and TRBJ2-5, reads SAVISQKPSRDICQRGTSLTIQCQVDSQVTMMFWYRQQPGQSLTLIATANQGSEATYESGFVIDKFPISRPNLTFSTLTVSNMSPEDSSIYLCSSPAGGPGETQYFGPGTRLLVL.

The chain combines TRBV6-4 with TRBJ1-1; D remains ambiguous. The CDR3 contains 13 residues. Germline V gives CDR1 MRHNA, CDR2 SNTAGT. Trimming left V 4 bases short and J 3 bases short, with 9 bases between. CDR3 sequence (DNA): TGTGCCAGCAGTGTACAGCCTTACACTGAAGCTTTCTTT. It translates to CASSVQPYTEAFF.

V usage is TRBV18 and J usage is TRBJ2-7, with D possibly TRBD1 on 6 matching bases. Trimming stripped 1 base from V and 1 base from J, with 11 bases between. The germline gives CDR1 KGHSH, CDR2 LQKENI. The CDR3 length is 15 residues. CDR3 loop: CASSPRSDRSYEQYF. DNA for the CDR3: TGTGCCAGCTCACCACGCTCTGACAGGTCCTACGAGCAGTACTTC.

The V call is TRBV24-1, the J call TRBJ1-2; 12 bases are shared with TRBD1. The CDR3 runs to 18 residues. The ends lost 3 bases at V and 4 bases at J; junction bases unmatched: 11. Germline CDR1 KGHDR, CDR2 SFDVKD. DNA for the CDR3: TGTGCCACCAGTGATGCCGGGACAGGGGGCCCCCTTGGCTATGGCTACACCTTC. This sequence encodes CATSDAGTGGPLGYGYTF.

This clone was detected only a few times. The chain links TRBV20-1 to TRBJ2-5; no clear D. There are 11 residues in the CDR3. With 1 base removed from V and 3 bases from J, the gap between germline ends came to 3 bases. Germline assignment: CDR1 DFQATT and CDR2 SNEGSKA (reference sequence). The CDR3 loop reads CSARAKETQYF. The CDR3 DNA reads as TGCAGTGCTAGAGCCAAAGAGACCCAGTACTTC.

The rearrangement uses TRBV6-5 and TRBJ1-2; TRBD1 is a possible D gene (5 bases). V lost 0 bases to trimming and J lost 12 bases, with 17 bases between them. CDR1 MNHEY and CDR2 SVGAGI come from the germline V gene. The CDR3 covers 14 residues. CDR3 nucleotide sequence: TGTGCCAGCAGTTACTCGACCGCTGTCAGGGCCCACACCTTC. Amino acid sequence: CASSYSTAVRAHTF.

This clone came up a few times. This chain joins TRBV19 and TRBJ1-5; 7 bases map to TRBD1. From germline, CDR1 is LNHDA and CDR2 SQIVND (reference sequence). Losses at the gene ends were 4 bases for V and 7 bases for J; bases not matched to a gene: 7. The CDR3 contains 14 residues. CDR3 amino acids: CASSTTGARQPQHF. For the CDR3, the DNA is TGTGCCAGTAGTACCACAGGGGCCCGGCAGCCCCAGCATTTT.

The gene calls are TRBV10-3 and TRBJ2-7; no definite D call. This CDR3 region has 12 residues. Between the trimmed V and J ends, which lost 4 bases and 1 base, there was a span of 5 bases. Germline V gives CDR1 ENHRY, CDR2 SYGVKD. CDR3 loop: CAISAYSYEQYF. The CDR3 DNA reads as TGTGCCATCAGTGCTTATTCCTACGAGCAGTACTTC.

V usage is TRBV5-1 and J usage is TRBJ2-1; 11 bases are a match to TRBD2. After removal of 4 bases from V and 4 bases from J, the junction contained 10 bases not matched to a gene. Germline V gene sequence: CDR1 SGHRS, CDR2 YFSETQ. CDR3 length: 17 residues. CDR3 in amino acids: CASSLNLAGGPYNEQFF. CDR3 bases: TGCGCCAGCAGCCTTAACCTAGCGGGGGGACCATACAATGAGCAGTTCTTC.

This clone was detected only once. The chain recombines TRBV29-1 with TRBJ1-2; D is uncertain. The V gene lost 4 bases and the J gene lost 8 bases, with 11 bases spanning the gap. Germline CDR1 SQVTM, CDR2 ANQGSEA. This CDR3 spans 11 amino acids. The CDR3 here is CSVVVGRGYTF. The CDR3 DNA reads TGCAGCGTTGTTGTGGGGAGAGGCTACACCTTC.

This chain connects TRBV5-6 to TRBJ2-5; 8 bases agree with TRBD1. The CDR3 covers 14 residues. Germline-derived CDR1 and CDR2 are SGHDT and YYEEEE. The V and J ends lost 4 bases and 5 bases, in that order; junction bases with no gene match: 7. The CDR3, as DNA: TGTGCCAGCAGCCATGACAGGGGCGGGGAGACCCAGTACTTC. Translation gives CASSHDRGGETQYF.

The CDR3 loop is CASSTQGDQPQHF. The CDR3 bases are TGTGCCAGCAGTACCCAGGGCGATCAGCCCCAGCATTTT. This sequence joins TRBV28 and TRBJ1-5; a weak D match, TRBD1 (5 bases). The CDR3 consists of 13 residues. Germline V gene lookup returns CDR1 MDHEN and CDR2 SYDVKM. V shed 5 bases and J shed 5 bases, with 10 bases lying between them.

In its sample, this clone was seen a few times. The same CDR3 is also encoded by other DNA sequences in this sample. This rearrangement joins TRBV3-1 (or the pseudogene TRBV3-2) to TRBJ1-2; maybe TRBD1 (5 bases). CDR1 and CDR2 from the germline V gene are LGHDT and YNNKEL (reference sequence). This CDR3 spans 14 amino acids. V lost 0 bases to trimming and J lost 8 bases, with 13 bases between them. DNA of the CDR3: TGTGCCAGCAGCCAAGATTGGGCAGGGAGGGGCTACACCTTC. Translated: CASSQDWAGRGYTF.

The V call is TRBV4-2, the J call TRBJ1-3; tentatively, D is TRBD1 (6 bases). CDR3 size: 16 residues. Germline CDR1 reads LGHNA; CDR2 reads YNFKEQ. The V gene lost 3 bases and the J gene lost 1 base, with 13 bases spanning the gap. CDR3 in DNA: TGTGCCAGCAGCCACGGAACAGGGTTATCTGGAAACACCATATATTTT. It specifies CASSHGTGLSGNTIYF.

The rearrangement uses TRBV28 and TRBJ1-1; tentatively, D is TRBD1 (6 bases). This CDR3 contains 16 residues. CDR1 and CDR2 from the germline V gene are MDHEN and SYDVKM. V was clipped by 4 bases and J by 1 base, with 16 bases between them. The CDR3 sequence is CASSSTGWAGNTEAFF. CDR3 nucleotides: TGTGCCAGCAGTTCCACAGGGTGGGCTGGGAACACTGAAGCTTTCTTT.

The J gene is TRBJ2-3, the V gene TRBV24-1, with D perhaps matching TRBD1 (6 bases). V was cut by 5 bases and J by 2 bases, with 16 bases left in between. The CDR3 has 16 amino acids. CDR1 and CDR2 (germline): KGHDR, SFDVKD. CDR3 region: CATSGDRLGDTDTQYF. CDR3 in DNA: TGTGCCACCAGTGGCGACAGGTTGGGGGACACAGATACGCAGTATTTT.

The gene calls are TRBV3-1 (or the pseudogene TRBV3-2) and TRBJ2-4; D not resolved. V was clipped by 3 bases and J by 0 bases, with 6 bases between them. Per the germline V gene, CDR1 is LGHDT and CDR2 is YNNKEL (reference sequence). There are 14 residues in the CDR3. CDR3 DNA: TGTGCCAGCAGCCATGGGCTAGCCAAAAACATTCAGTACTTC. Translated, it gives CASSHGLAKNIQYF.

The chain joins TRBV5-1 to TRBJ2-3; perhaps TRBD2 as D (6 bases). Germline V CDR1 and CDR2: SGHRS, YFSETQ. The V end was cut by 0 bases, the J end by 2 bases, with 10 bases between. CDR3 length: 15 amino acids. CDR3 DNA: TGCGCCAGCAGCTTGGCCGGGACTTACACAGATACGCAGTATTTT. This codes for CASSLAGTYTDTQYF.

The chain links TRBV15 to TRBJ2-7; D might be TRBD2 (5 bases). Trimming shortened V by 1 base and J by 10 bases, and 14 bases separated the two germline ends. Germline V gene lookup returns CDR1 LNHNV and CDR2 YYDKDF (reference sequence). The CDR3 is made up of 13 amino acids. For the CDR3, the DNA is TGTGCCACCAGCAGAGGGCAGGAGGAGCGTCAGTACTTC. As protein: CATSRGQEERQYF.

This clone was observed once. The same CDR3 also results from other DNA sequences found in this sample. The chain is built from TRBV18 and TRBJ1-5; no clear D gene. There are 15 residues in the CDR3. Germline CDR1 reads KGHSH; CDR2 reads LQKENI. V was pared by 0 bases and J by 2 bases, with 8 bases between. CDR3 DNA sequence: TGTGCCAGCTCACCACCCCCCGGGGGCAATCAGCCCCAGCATTTT. Translated: CASSPPPGGNQPQHF.